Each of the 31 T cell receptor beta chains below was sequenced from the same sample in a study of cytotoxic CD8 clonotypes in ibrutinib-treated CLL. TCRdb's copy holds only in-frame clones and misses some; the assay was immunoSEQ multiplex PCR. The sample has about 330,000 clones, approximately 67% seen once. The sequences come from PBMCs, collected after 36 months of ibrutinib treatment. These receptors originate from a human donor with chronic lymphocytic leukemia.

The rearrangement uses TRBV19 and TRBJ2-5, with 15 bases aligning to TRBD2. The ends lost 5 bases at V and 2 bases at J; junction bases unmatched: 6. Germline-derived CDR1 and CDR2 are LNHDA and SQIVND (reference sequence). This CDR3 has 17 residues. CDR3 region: CASSRTSGGVPQETQYF. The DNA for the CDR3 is TGTGCCAGTAGTCGGACTAGCGGGGGGGTACCTCAAGAGACCCAGTACTTC.

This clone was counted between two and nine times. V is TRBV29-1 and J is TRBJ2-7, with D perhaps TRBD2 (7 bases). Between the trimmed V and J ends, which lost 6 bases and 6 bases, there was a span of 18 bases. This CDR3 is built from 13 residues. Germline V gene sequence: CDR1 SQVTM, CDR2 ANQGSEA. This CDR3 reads CSVGGPRAPEQYF. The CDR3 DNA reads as TGCAGCGTCGGGGGGCCCCGCGCCCCCGAGCAGTACTTC.

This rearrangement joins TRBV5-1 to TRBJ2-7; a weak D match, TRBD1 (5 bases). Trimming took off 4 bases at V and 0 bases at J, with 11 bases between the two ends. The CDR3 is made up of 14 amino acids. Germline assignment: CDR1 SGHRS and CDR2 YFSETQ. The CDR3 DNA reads TGCGCCAGCAGCCACAGGTCAAGCTCCTACGAGCAGTACTTC. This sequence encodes CASSHRSSSYEQYF.

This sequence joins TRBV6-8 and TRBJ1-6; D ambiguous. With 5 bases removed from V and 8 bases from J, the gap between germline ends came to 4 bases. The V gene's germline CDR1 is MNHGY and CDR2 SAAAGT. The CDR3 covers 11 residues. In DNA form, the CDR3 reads TGTGCCAGCAGTACGTATTCACCCCTCCACTTT. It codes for CASSTYSPLHF.

CDR3 sequence: CASTERQTYEQYF. The CDR3 DNA is TGTGCCTCAACTGAGAGACAAACCTACGAGCAGTACTTC. The chain uses TRBV7-8 and TRBJ2-7; D uncertain. The CDR3 extends over 13 amino acids. Germline V gene data show CDR1 as SGHVS and CDR2 as FQNEAQ. V lost 11 bases and J lost 2, with 16 bases in between.

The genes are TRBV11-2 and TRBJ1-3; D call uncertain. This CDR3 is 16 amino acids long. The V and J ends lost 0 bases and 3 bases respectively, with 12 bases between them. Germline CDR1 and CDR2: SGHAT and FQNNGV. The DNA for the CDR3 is TGTGCCAGCAGCTTAGATCTTTCGGGAAATGGAAACACCATATATTTT. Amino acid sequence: CASSLDLSGNGNTIYF.

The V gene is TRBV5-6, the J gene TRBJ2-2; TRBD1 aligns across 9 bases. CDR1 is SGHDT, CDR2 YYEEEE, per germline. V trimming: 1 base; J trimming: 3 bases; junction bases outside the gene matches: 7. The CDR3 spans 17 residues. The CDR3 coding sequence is TGTGCCAGCAGCTTGCTCACAGGGGGCGCGTACACCGGGGAGCTGTTTTTT. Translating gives CASSLLTGGAYTGELFF.

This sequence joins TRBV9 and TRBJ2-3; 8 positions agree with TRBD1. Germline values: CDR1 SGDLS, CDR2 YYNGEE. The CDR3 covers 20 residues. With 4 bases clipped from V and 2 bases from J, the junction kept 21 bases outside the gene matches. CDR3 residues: CASSTRTGSLSFPFTDTQYF. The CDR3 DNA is TGTGCCAGCAGCACCCGGACAGGGAGCCTCTCTTTCCCCTTCACAGATACGCAGTATTTT. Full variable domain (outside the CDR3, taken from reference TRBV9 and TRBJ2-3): DSGVTQTPKHLITATGQRVTLRCSPRSGDLSVYWYQQSLDQGLQFLIQYYNGEERAKGNILERFSAQQFPDLHSELNLSSLELGDSALYFCASSTRTGSLSFPFTDTQYFGPGTRLTVL.

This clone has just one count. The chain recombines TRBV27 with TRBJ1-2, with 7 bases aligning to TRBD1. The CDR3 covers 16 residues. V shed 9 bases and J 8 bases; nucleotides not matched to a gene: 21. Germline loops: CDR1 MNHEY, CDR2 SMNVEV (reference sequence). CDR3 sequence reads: CASLKLQGSTMGGYTF. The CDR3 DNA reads TGTGCCAGTCTCAAACTACAGGGGTCCACTATGGGAGGCTACACCTTC.

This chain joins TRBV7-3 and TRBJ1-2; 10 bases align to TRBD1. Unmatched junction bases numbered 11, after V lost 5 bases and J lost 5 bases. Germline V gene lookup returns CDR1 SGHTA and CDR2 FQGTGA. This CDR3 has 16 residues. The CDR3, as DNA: TGTGCCAGCAGCCCTAGACAGGGGGCGGCGGGGTATGGCTACACCTTC. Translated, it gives CASSPRQGAAGYGYTF.

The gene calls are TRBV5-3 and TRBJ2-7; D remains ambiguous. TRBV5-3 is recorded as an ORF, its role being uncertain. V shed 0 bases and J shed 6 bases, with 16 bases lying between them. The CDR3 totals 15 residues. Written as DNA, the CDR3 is TGTGCCAGAAGCTTGGCCCCTGTTTGGTTTTTCGAGCAGTACTTC. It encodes CARSLAPVWFFEQYF.

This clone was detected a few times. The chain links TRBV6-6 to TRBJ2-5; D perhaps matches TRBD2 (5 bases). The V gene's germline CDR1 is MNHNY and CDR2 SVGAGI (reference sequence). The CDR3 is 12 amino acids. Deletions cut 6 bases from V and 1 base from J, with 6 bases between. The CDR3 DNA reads TGTGCCAGCAGGAGGGTCCAAGAGACCCAGTACTTC. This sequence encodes CASRRVQETQYF.

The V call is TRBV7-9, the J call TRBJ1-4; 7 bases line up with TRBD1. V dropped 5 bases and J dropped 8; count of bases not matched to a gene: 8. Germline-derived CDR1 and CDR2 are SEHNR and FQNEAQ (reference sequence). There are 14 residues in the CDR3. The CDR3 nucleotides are TGTGCCAGCAGCCAGGGACAGCGAGGCGAAAAACTGTTTTTT. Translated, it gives CASSQGQRGEKLFF.

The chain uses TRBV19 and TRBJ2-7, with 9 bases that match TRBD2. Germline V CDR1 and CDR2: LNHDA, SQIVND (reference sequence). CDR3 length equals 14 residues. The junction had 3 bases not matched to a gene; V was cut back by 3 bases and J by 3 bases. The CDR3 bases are TGTGCCAGTAGTATCGCACTAGCGGGCTACGAGCAGTACTTC. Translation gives CASSIALAGYEQYF.

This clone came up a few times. In DNA, the CDR3 is TGTGCCACCAGCAGAGGGGGACAGTACAGACTGAACTATGGCTACACCTTC. Protein product: CATSRGGQYRLNYGYTF. The rearrangement uses TRBV15 and TRBJ1-2; the match to TRBD1 covers 7 bases. CDR3 length: 17 amino acids. V gave up 1 base and J gave up 2 bases; unmatched junction bases: 10. Per germline, CDR1 LNHNV and CDR2 YYDKDF (reference sequence). The whole variable domain, filled in from reference TRBV15 and TRBJ1-2, reads DAMVIQNPRYQVTQFGKPVTLSCSQTLNHNVMYWYQQKSSQAPKLLFHYYDKDFNNEADTPDNFQSRRPNTSFCFLDIRSPGLGDTAMYLCATSRGGQYRLNYGYTFGSGTRLTVV.

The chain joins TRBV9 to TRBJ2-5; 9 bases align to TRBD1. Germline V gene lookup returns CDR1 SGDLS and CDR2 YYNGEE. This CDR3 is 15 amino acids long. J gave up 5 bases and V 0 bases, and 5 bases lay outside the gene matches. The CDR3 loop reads CASSVEQGAWETQYF. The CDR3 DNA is TGTGCCAGCAGCGTAGAACAGGGGGCTTGGGAGACCCAGTACTTC.

Here the CDR3 reads CASKGFALGSGYSNQPQHF. The CDR3 DNA is TGTGCCAGTAAGGGTTTTGCTCTTGGGTCGGGGTATAGCAATCAGCCCCAGCATTTT. The rearrangement uses TRBV19 and TRBJ1-5; D not resolved. From germline, CDR1 is LNHDA and CDR2 SQIVND (reference sequence). Trimming shortened V by 7 bases and J by 0 bases, and 25 bases separated the two germline ends. This CDR3 is 19 amino acids long.

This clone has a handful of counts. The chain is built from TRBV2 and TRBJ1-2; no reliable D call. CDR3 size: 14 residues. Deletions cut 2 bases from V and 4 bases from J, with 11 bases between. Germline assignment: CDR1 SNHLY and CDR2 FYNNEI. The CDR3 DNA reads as TGTGCCAGCAGTGAATGGGAGAAGGGCTATGGCTACACCTTC. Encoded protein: CASSEWEKGYGYTF.

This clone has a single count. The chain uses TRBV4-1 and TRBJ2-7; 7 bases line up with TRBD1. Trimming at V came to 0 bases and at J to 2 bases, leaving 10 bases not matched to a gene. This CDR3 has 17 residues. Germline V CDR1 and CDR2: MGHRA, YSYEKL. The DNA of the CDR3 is TGCGCCAGCAGCCAAGATGCCTTTCGACAGGGTGCCTACGAGCAGTACTTC. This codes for CASSQDAFRQGAYEQYF.

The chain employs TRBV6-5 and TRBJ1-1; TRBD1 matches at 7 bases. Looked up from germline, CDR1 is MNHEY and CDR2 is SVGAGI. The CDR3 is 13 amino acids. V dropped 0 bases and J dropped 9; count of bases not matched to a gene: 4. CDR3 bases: TGTGCCAGCAGTTACTCAACAGGGGTCCAAGCTTTCTTT. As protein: CASSYSTGVQAFF.

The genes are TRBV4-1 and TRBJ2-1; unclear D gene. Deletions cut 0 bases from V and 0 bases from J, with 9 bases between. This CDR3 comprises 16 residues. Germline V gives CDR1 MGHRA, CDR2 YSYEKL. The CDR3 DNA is TGCGCCAGCAGCCAAGAATGGAGAAGCTCCTACAATGAGCAGTTCTTC. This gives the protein CASSQEWRSSYNEQFF.

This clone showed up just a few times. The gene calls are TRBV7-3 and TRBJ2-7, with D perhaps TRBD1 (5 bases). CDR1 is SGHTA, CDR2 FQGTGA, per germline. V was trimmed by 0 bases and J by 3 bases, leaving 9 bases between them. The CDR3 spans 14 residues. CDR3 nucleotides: TGTGCCAGCAGCTTAACGGGGCCTGACTACGAGCAGTACTTC. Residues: CASSLTGPDYEQYF.

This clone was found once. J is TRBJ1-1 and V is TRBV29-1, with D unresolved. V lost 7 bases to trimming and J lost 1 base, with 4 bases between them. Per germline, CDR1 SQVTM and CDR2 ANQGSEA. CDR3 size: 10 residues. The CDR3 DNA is TGCAGCGCGGAGAACACTGAAGCTTTCTTT. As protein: CSAENTEAFF.

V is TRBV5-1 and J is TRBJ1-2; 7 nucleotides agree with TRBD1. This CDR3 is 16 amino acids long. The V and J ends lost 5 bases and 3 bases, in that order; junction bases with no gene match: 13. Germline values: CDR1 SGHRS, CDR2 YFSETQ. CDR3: CASRSNPGGIDYGYTF. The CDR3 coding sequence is TGCGCCAGCAGATCCAATCCAGGGGGTATAGACTATGGCTACACCTTC.

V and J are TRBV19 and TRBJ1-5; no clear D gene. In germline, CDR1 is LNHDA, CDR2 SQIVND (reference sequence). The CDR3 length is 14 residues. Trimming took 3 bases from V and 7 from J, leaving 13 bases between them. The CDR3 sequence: CASSMGAQWQPQHF. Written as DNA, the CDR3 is TGTGCCAGTAGTATGGGAGCACAATGGCAGCCCCAGCATTTT.

This CDR3 is CASSYGQTGAYGYTF. CDR3 in DNA: TGTGCCAGCAGTTACGGCCAAACAGGGGCGTATGGCTACACCTTC. The V call is TRBV6-6, the J call TRBJ1-2, with 7 bases aligning to TRBD1. CDR1 is MNHNY, CDR2 SVGAGI, per germline (reference sequence). The V and J ends lost 2 bases and 5 bases, in that order; junction bases with no gene match: 8. The CDR3 has 15 residues.

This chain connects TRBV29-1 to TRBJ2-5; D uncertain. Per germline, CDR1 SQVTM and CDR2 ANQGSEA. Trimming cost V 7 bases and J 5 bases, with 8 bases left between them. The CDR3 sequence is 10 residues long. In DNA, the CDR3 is TGCAGCGCCGGAACGGAGACCCAGTACTTC. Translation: CSAGTETQYF.

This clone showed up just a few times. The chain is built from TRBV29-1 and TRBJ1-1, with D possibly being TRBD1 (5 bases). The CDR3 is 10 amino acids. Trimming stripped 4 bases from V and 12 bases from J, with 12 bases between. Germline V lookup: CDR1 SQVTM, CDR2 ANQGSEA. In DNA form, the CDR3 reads TGCAGCGTTGTGCGGGGGGGGACTTTCTTT. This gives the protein CSVVRGGTFF. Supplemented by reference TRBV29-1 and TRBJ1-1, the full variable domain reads SAVISQKPSRDICQRGTSLTIQCQVDSQVTMMFWYRQQPGQSLTLIATANQGSEATYESGFVIDKFPISRPNLTFSTLTVSNMSPEDSSIYLCSVVRGGTFFGQGTRLTVV.

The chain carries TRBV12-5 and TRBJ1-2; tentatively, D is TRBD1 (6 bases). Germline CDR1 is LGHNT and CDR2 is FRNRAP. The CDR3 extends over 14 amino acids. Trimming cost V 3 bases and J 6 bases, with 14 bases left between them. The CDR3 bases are TGTGCTAGTGGTTTCGTCCGGGGGCTTGATGGCTACACCTTC. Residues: CASGFVRGLDGYTF.

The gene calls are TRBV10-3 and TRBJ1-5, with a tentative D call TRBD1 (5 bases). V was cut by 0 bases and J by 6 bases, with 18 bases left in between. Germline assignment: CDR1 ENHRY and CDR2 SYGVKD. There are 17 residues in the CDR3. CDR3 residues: CAISESRPGLAAQPQHF. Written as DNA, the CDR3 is TGTGCCATCAGTGAGTCGAGGCCAGGGCTAGCTGCTCAGCCCCAGCATTTT.

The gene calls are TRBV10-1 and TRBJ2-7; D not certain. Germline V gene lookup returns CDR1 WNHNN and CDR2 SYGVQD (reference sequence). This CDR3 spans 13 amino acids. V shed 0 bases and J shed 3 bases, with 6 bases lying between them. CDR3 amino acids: CASSESTSYEQYF. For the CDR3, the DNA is TGCGCCAGCAGTGAGTCGACCAGCTACGAGCAGTACTTC.